The table lists the clone carrying this TCR beta chain with a few counts. This specimen belongs to a study of identical twins. Via MiXCR, TCRdb re-called the 5' RACE reads, giving one row per CDR3 protein. The sample yields 250,000 to 350,000 distinct CDR3 sequences, 6.5% to 9.5% seen once. Trimming cost V 6 bases and J 0 bases, with 14 bases left between them. CDR3 length equals 16 residues. In germline, CDR1 is MNHEY, CDR2 SVGEGT. The same sample was also studied in work on yellow fever vaccine responses in identical twins.

J is TRBJ1-4 and V is TRBV6-2 or TRBV6-3; D uncertain. Sequenced sample: memory (CD45RO+) T cells sorted from blood. The sequence derives from a woman between 18 and 29 years old in good health. The CDR3 nucleotides read TGTGCCAGCAGCCAGTTAGCCACAGCAACTAATGAAAAACTGTTTTTT. As protein: CASSQLATATNEKLFF.